The present TCR beta chain was sequenced within a study of control samples from healthy donors and cancer patients. The V end was cut by 0 bases, the J end by 7 bases, with 12 bases between. The CDR3 covers 14 residues. Germline V gives CDR1 LGHDT, CDR2 YNNKEL (reference sequence). TCRdb keeps only in-frame clones here, not all; method: immunoSEQ multiplex PCR. The data hold about 100,000 clones, with less than 90% observed a single time. The chain is built from TRBV3-1 (or the pseudogene TRBV3-2) and TRBJ1-2; D is unclear. Material: blood. This TCR was recovered from a woman aged 45-65 years in good health. CDR3 sequence (DNA): TGTGCCAGCAGCCAAGATCAGACGAGGCCTGGCTACACCTTC. Protein: CASSQDQTRPGYTF.